This TCR beta chain was retrieved from a study of blood T cells in healthy people across ages. Whole-study findings and limits: Reliance upon unsorted PBMCs precluded definitive naive versus antigen-experienced comparison.

With a J-beta primer mix and a sample-barcoded 5' primer, a second PCR ran about 7 to 11 cycles. Via MiXCR, TCRdb re-called the 5' RACE reads, giving one row per CDR3 protein. The sample contains approximately 1.5 million distinct CDR3 sequences, approximately 43% of which appear only once. About this clonotype: The antigen is unknown.

Germline CDR1 reads LGHNA; CDR2 reads YSLEER. The germline V and J ends were trimmed by 3 bases and 3 bases, with 12 bases remaining between them. The CDR3 contains 16 residues. The receptor was isolated from a woman aged 18-29 years in good health. The chain joins TRBV4-3 to TRBJ1-6, with D hard to call. Sequencing input: blood. In nucleotides, the CDR3 is TGCGCCAGCAGCCAGACGGGAAAAGGCTATAATTCACCCCTCCACTTT. Encoded protein: CASSQTGKGYNSPLHF.